The rows below give T cell receptor beta chains drawn from one sample of a study of cytomegalovirus exposure and HLA in healthy donors. Here immunoSEQ multiplex PCR was the method, and the copy in TCRdb shows in-frame clones only, minus some. The sample lists roughly 130,000 clones; more than 70% were seen once. Sequencing used PBMCs. These receptors all come from a man aged 25 to 40 in good health and CMV-seronegative. Each CDR3 is given without its conserved first and last residue. The D gene is left open where the match is weak.

TRBJ2-7 TRBV11-1 . ASSLETRLGTYEQY
TRBJ2-1 TRBV6-1 . ASSEVVLSYLTDEQF
TRBJ1-1 TRBV10-1 TRBD1 ASSPGTGGPEAF
TRBJ1-4 TRBV19 TRBD1 ATTGGQWYEKLF
TRBJ2-7 TRBV7-9 TRBD2 ASSLAGTSGIEQY
TRBJ2-7 TRBV27 . ASSLAPGTPYEQY
TRBJ1-4 TRBV6-1 . ASSERRLNEKLF
TRBJ1-1 TRBV7-9 . ASSLAGGPHEFF
TRBJ1-3 TRBV5-4 TRBD1 ASSLAGGGNTIY
TRBJ1-2 TRBV19 . ASSSGYYGYT
TRBJ2-1 TRBV5-4 TRBD2 ASSFGGRYYNEQF
TRBJ2-7 TRBV5-4 TRBD1 ASSQKGARYEQY
TRBJ2-4 TRBV27 TRBD1 ASSLTDRKNIQY
TRBJ1-6 TRBV18 . ASSPYSSENNSPLH
TRBJ2-7 TRBV15 . ATSRDEARNEQY
TRBJ1-5 TRBV30 . AWSETGSTQPQH
TRBJ2-1 TRBV6-1 . ASSTTAYNEQF